The 20 T cell receptor beta chains below all came from one sample that was sequenced in a study of blood T cells in healthy people across ages. Using a J-beta primer mix together with a sample-barcoded 5' primer, a second PCR was run for roughly 7 to 12 cycles. TCRdb reanalysed the 5' RACE reads using MiXCR and keeps one entry per CDR3 protein. The sample lists 1.5 million to 2 million distinct CDR3 sequences; just under 50% were seen once. Input material: blood. The source of these receptors is a woman in her thirties or forties in good health.

The rearrangement joins TRBV5-1 to TRBJ1-4; D might be TRBD1 (5 bases). The V end was cut by 2 bases, the J end by 7 bases, with 18 bases between. Germline CDR1 SGHRS, CDR2 YFSETQ. This CDR3 comprises 16 residues. The CDR3 loop reads CASSFGAVPKAEKLFF. The CDR3 bases are TGCGCCAGCAGCTTTGGGGCCGTCCCGAAAGCTGAAAAACTGTTTTTT.

This clonotype was seen a handful of times. The rearrangement joins TRBV27 to TRBJ2-1; 7 bases match TRBD2. Germline-derived CDR1 and CDR2 are MNHEY and SMNVEV (reference sequence). The CDR3 spans 12 residues. Germline trimming cut 3 bases from V and 9 bases from J; bases unmatched to any gene: 2. CDR3 sequence: CASSFGLGEQFF. In DNA form, the CDR3 reads TGTGCCAGCAGTTTCGGACTAGGTGAGCAGTTCTTC.

The rearrangement links TRBV12-3 or TRBV12-4 to TRBJ2-3, with TRBD1 matching 7 bases. V lost 5 bases, J lost 2 bases, and 10 bases stayed unmatched. The CDR3 runs to 16 residues. This CDR3 is CASSLTLTGDTDTQYF. The CDR3 DNA reads TGTGCCAGCAGTCTTACCCTAACAGGGGACACAGATACGCAGTATTTT.

The sample holds a few counts of this clonotype. This chain connects TRBV10-3 to TRBJ2-7; possible D gene TRBD2, 6 bases. V lost 11 bases to trimming and J lost 3 bases, with 17 bases between them. The V gene's germline CDR1 is ENHRY and CDR2 SYGVKD. This CDR3 has 13 residues. The CDR3 here is CAAQAGYDYEQYF. In DNA, the CDR3 is TGTGCCGCCCAGGCGGGGTACGACTACGAGCAGTACTTC.

The chain joins TRBV6-2 or TRBV6-3 to TRBJ2-7; D may correspond to TRBD1 or TRBD2 (5 bases each). Trimming cost V 5 bases and J 2 bases, with 13 bases left between them. CDR1 MNHEY and CDR2 SVGEGT come from the germline V gene. This CDR3 region has 14 residues. CDR3 sequence: CASSGTWDPYEQYF. The DNA for the CDR3 is TGTGCCAGCAGTGGTACCTGGGACCCCTACGAGCAGTACTTC.

The rearrangement uses TRBV13 and TRBJ2-7, with 7 nucleotides matching TRBD1. This CDR3 spans 14 amino acids. CDR1 and CDR2 (germline): PRHDT, FYEKMQ (reference sequence). V was pared by 6 bases and J by 2 bases, with 7 bases of the junction left unmatched. CDR3 DNA: TGTGCCAGCAGACCCCCCGGGACAGCCTACGAGCAGTACTTC. Its translation is CASRPPGTAYEQYF.

V is TRBV4-2 and J is TRBJ2-1; 10 nucleotides match TRBD2. The CDR3 loop spans 15 amino acids. Germline V lookup: CDR1 LGHNA, CDR2 YNFKEQ. V was clipped by 8 bases and J by 9 bases; unmatched bases: 13. The CDR3 sequence is CASRDGLAGATEQFF. The CDR3 nucleotides read TGTGCCAGCCGGGACGGGCTAGCGGGGGCCACTGAGCAGTTCTTC.

V usage is TRBV5-1 and J usage is TRBJ2-5, with 8 bases fitting TRBD2. The germline V gene has CDR1 SGHRS and CDR2 YFSETQ. V gave up 7 bases and J gave up 2 bases; unmatched junction bases: 7. This CDR3 spans 14 amino acids. The CDR3: CASAALAGQETQYF. The DNA of the CDR3 is TGCGCCAGCGCCGCCTTAGCGGGGCAAGAGACCCAGTACTTC. The full variable domain, in which reference TRBV5-1 and TRBJ2-5 provide the parts outside the CDR3, is KAGVTQTPRYLIKTRGQQVTLSCSPISGHRSVSWYQQTPGQGLQFLFEYFSETQRNKGNFPGRFSGRQFSNSRSEMNVSTLELGDSALYLCASAALAGQETQYFGPGTRLLVL.

The chain links TRBV6-2 or TRBV6-3 to TRBJ2-7; D not resolved. Germline lookup yields CDR1 MNHEY and CDR2 SVGEGT. The CDR3 consists of 11 residues. V was clipped by 2 bases and J by 10 bases, with 9 bases between them. CDR3 sequence: CASSYSLSQYF. Written as DNA, the CDR3 is TGTGCCAGCAGTTACAGTTTATCCCAGTACTTC.

The chain recombines TRBV20-1 with TRBJ2-3; 7 bases align to TRBD1. Trimming at V came to 5 bases and at J to 4 bases, leaving 6 bases not matched to a gene. The CDR3 spans 13 residues. Germline values: CDR1 DFQATT, CDR2 SNEGSKA (reference sequence). The CDR3 coding sequence is TGCAGTGCTCCGCAGGGGGTTGCAGATACGCAGTATTTT. Translated: CSAPQGVADTQYF.

This clonotype was observed once. The chain joins TRBV15 to TRBJ2-7, with 10 bases that match TRBD2. The V gene's germline CDR1 is LNHNV and CDR2 YYDKDF (reference sequence). The V gene end was trimmed by 5 bases and the J gene end by 7 bases; junction bases not matched to a gene: 20. This CDR3 has 18 amino acids. The CDR3 DNA reads as TGTGCCACCAGCGGATACCGAACGAGCGGGGGGGCCTCCAATGAGCAGTACTTC. This sequence encodes CATSGYRTSGGASNEQYF.

This clonotype has only one observation. A read error may produce the germline difference seen at one junction end. The chain is built from TRBV29-1 and TRBJ1-2; D possibly corresponds to TRBD1 (5 bases). The CDR3 contains 13 residues. Germline V gene sequence: CDR1 SQVTM, CDR2 ANQGSEA. The CDR3 DNA is TGCAGCGTTGCCCACGGGGACCTCCTTGGCCACACCTTC. Its protein is CSVAHGDLLGHTF. The entire variable domain, with the rest obtained from reference TRBV29-1 and TRBJ1-2, is as follows: SAVISQKPSRDICQRGTSLTIQCQVDSQVTMMFWYRQQPGQSLTLIATANQGSEATYESGFVIDKFPISRPNLTFSTLTVSNMSPEDSSIYLCSVAHGDLLGHTFGSGTRLTVV.

This sequence joins TRBV7-2 and TRBJ1-2, with D perhaps matching TRBD1 (6 bases). The CDR3 spans 16 residues. Germline CDR1 reads SGHTA; CDR2 reads FQGNSA. Trimming took 1 base from V and 2 from J, leaving 14 bases between them. The CDR3 nucleotides read TGTGCCAGCAGCTTAGGGGGGAGGGGGGGAAACTATGGCTACACCTTC. Its protein is CASSLGGRGGNYGYTF.

J is TRBJ2-7 and V is TRBV2; 9 nucleotides agree with TRBD1. Per the germline V gene, CDR1 is SNHLY and CDR2 is FYNNEI. V shed 6 bases and J 4 bases; nucleotides not matched to a gene: 10. The CDR3 has 15 residues. The CDR3 nucleotides are TGTGCCAGCAGGAACACACCGGGACAGGGTTACGAGCAGTACTTC. Protein: CASRNTPGQGYEQYF.

J is TRBJ2-1 and V is TRBV27; 7 nucleotides align to TRBD2. The trim removed 6 bases at V and 4 bases at J, leaving 9 bases unmatched. CDR3 length: 15 residues. CDR1 and CDR2 (germline): MNHEY, SMNVEV (reference sequence). The CDR3 sequence: CASRWLAVTYNEQFF. The CDR3 DNA sequence: TGTGCCAGCAGATGGCTAGCGGTGACTTACAATGAGCAGTTCTTC.

This clonotype turned up a few times. The chain couples TRBV2 to TRBJ2-3; the D is unclear. Trimming took 8 bases from V and 6 from J, leaving 18 bases between them. Germline CDR1 SNHLY, CDR2 FYNNEI. The CDR3 is 14 residues long. This CDR3 reads CASAKISLTDTQYF. The CDR3, as DNA: TGTGCCAGCGCGAAGATCTCCCTCACGGATACGCAGTATTTT.

The chain has TRBV12-3 or TRBV12-4 and TRBJ2-1; D may correspond to TRBD1 or TRBD2 (5 bases each). The CDR3 is made up of 15 amino acids. Deletions cut 3 bases from V and 6 bases from J, with 15 bases between. As DNA, the CDR3 is TGTGCCAGCAGTTTGTCGCAGGGCGAGGGCAATGAGCAGTTCTTC. Encoded protein: CASSLSQGEGNEQFF.

There are a few counts of this clonotype. The chain carries TRBV9 and TRBJ2-1, with TRBD1 identical over 7 bases. The CDR3 is 16 amino acids. After removal of 0 bases from V and 1 base from J, the junction contained 4 bases not matched to a gene. The germline V gene encodes CDR1 SGDLS and CDR2 YYNGEE. CDR3 DNA sequence: TGTGCCAGCAGCGTAGGACAGGGTAGATCCTACAATGAGCAGTTCTTC. Residues: CASSVGQGRSYNEQFF.

The chain is built from TRBV20-1 and TRBJ2-1; maybe TRBD1 (5 bases). With the DNA end fitting TRBJ2-7 better, the J assignment may be wrong. The germline gives CDR1 DFQATT, CDR2 SNEGSKA (reference sequence). The CDR3 covers 13 residues. CDR3 amino acids: CSASPFTGIEQYF. In nucleotides, the CDR3 is TGCAGTGCTAGCCCGTTTACAGGAATCGAGCAGTACTTC.

In regard to this clonotype: As the CDR3 is not closed by the conserved phenylalanine or tryptophan, this likely results from a read error. The V and J genes are TRBV11-1 and TRBJ2-7; 8 bases match TRBD1. This CDR3 has 13 amino acids. Trimming cost V 5 bases and J 3 bases; bases outside gene matches: 3. Germline V CDR1 and CDR2: SGHAT, FQDESV (reference sequence). The CDR3 nucleotides are TGTGCCAGCAGCCCAGACAGGGGCTACGAGCAGTACTTA. This sequence encodes CASSPDRGYEQYL.